Below are 31 T cell receptor beta chains sequenced from a single sample in a study of blood T cell repertoires in COVID-19. Assay: immunoSEQ multiplex PCR; the TCRdb copy retains only in-frame clones and omits some. The profile shows about 200,000 clones, 75% to 95% of them singletons. The specimen was peripheral blood. The receptors shown here come from a middle-aged man with acute or convalescent COVID-19.

This rearrangement joins TRBV19 to TRBJ2-1, with a tentative D call TRBD1 (6 bases). Germline CDR1 and CDR2: LNHDA and SQIVND (reference sequence). V was pared by 3 bases and J by 8 bases, with 17 bases between. The CDR3 is 15 residues long. The CDR3: CASSIEPTQGYEQFF. CDR3 in DNA: TGTGCCAGTAGTATCGAACCAACTCAGGGGTATGAGCAGTTCTTC.

V is TRBV7-6 and J is TRBJ2-3, with 7 bases matching TRBD2. This CDR3 is built from 16 residues. V trimming: 4 bases; J trimming: 4 bases; junction bases outside the gene matches: 11. Germline-derived CDR1 and CDR2 are SGHVS and FNYEAQ. The CDR3 spells CASSYATGGVADTQYF. As DNA, the CDR3 is TGTGCCAGCAGCTACGCGACGGGGGGTGTCGCAGATACGCAGTATTTT.

The rearrangement links TRBV28 to TRBJ2-7; D unclear. The CDR3 runs 11 residues. V lost 6 bases and J lost 4, with 7 bases in between. Per the germline V gene, CDR1 is MDHEN and CDR2 is SYDVKM. CDR3 amino acids: CASSQAYEQYV. The CDR3 nucleotides are TGTGCCAGCAGCCAAGCTTACGAGCAGTACGTC.

This clone was found a few times. V gene TRBV6-5 combines with J gene TRBJ2-4, with TRBD2 matching over 7 bases. Germline lookup yields CDR1 MNHEY and CDR2 SVGAGI. V shed 6 bases, J shed 9 bases, and the junction held 14 bases outside the gene matches. The CDR3 extends over 15 amino acids. The CDR3 is CASRALGGHLGIQYF. The DNA of the CDR3 is TGTGCCAGCAGGGCCCTGGGAGGGCATCTAGGCATTCAGTACTTC.

V is TRBV5-1 and J is TRBJ2-5, with D unresolved. V shed 1 base and J shed 3 bases, with 4 bases lying between them. Germline-derived CDR1 and CDR2 are SGHRS and YFSETQ. CDR3 length: 12 residues. The CDR3 DNA is TGCGCCAGCAGCTTGCCGGAAGAGACCCAGTACTTC. Encoded protein: CASSLPEETQYF.

This clone has just a few counts. The rearrangement uses TRBV28 and TRBJ2-7; 7 bases fit TRBD2. CDR3 length: 15 amino acids. Trimming at V came to 0 bases and at J to 1 base, leaving 3 bases not matched to a gene. The germline V gene has CDR1 MDHEN and CDR2 SYDVKM. The CDR3 region is CASSLWASGSYEQYF. The CDR3 DNA follows: TGTGCCAGCAGTTTATGGGCTAGCGGATCCTACGAGCAGTACTTC.

This rearrangement joins TRBV19 to TRBJ1-2; D remains ambiguous. Germline V lookup: CDR1 LNHDA, CDR2 SQIVND (reference sequence). Trimming pared 6 bases from V and 0 bases from J, leaving 11 bases between. The CDR3 has 14 amino acids. CDR3 sequence: CASSNGLTNYGYTF. CDR3 DNA sequence: TGTGCCAGTAGCAATGGACTGACTAACTATGGCTACACCTTC.

The chain is built from TRBV4-2 and TRBJ1-2; TRBD1 aligns across 8 bases. The germline gives CDR1 LGHNA, CDR2 YNFKEQ. Losses at the gene ends were 0 bases for V and 1 base for J; bases not matched to a gene: 10. CDR3 length equals 18 residues. The CDR3, as DNA: TGTGCCAGCAGCCAAGAAGTTGGCAGGGGGCTATTTAACTATGGCTACACCTTC. Translating gives CASSQEVGRGLFNYGYTF.

V usage is TRBV2 and J usage is TRBJ2-5, with TRBD2 as a possible D gene (5 bases). Trimming cost V 3 bases and J 5 bases, with 13 bases left between them. The CDR3 covers 14 residues. The germline V gene has CDR1 SNHLY and CDR2 FYNNEI. CDR3 protein: CASSDGIQGETQYF. In DNA, the CDR3 is TGTGCCAGCAGTGACGGGATACAAGGCGAGACCCAGTACTTC.

The CDR3 protein is CASSLVNSGSPLHF. CDR3 bases: TGTGCCAGCAGTTTGGTGAACAGTGGTTCACCCCTCCACTTT. The chain uses TRBV28 and TRBJ1-6; no clear D gene. Germline assignment: CDR1 MDHEN and CDR2 SYDVKM. V was shortened by 3 bases and J by 9 bases, with 12 bases between the two germline ends. The CDR3 contains 14 residues.

V is TRBV11-2 and J is TRBJ2-1, with 7 bases that match TRBD2. J gave up 10 bases and V 7 bases, and 7 bases lay outside the gene matches. This CDR3 contains 12 residues. CDR1 SGHAT and CDR2 FQNNGV come from the germline V gene. The CDR3, as DNA: TGTGCCAGCACCCTAGGACTAGGCGAGCAGTTCTTC. Its protein is CASTLGLGEQFF.

The chain recombines TRBV19 with TRBJ2-3; no firm D call. V was trimmed by 0 bases and J by 2 bases, leaving 6 bases between them. The V gene's germline CDR1 is LNHDA and CDR2 SQIVND (reference sequence). The CDR3 runs 14 residues. DNA of the CDR3: TGTGCCAGTAGTATAGACTATACCACAGATACGCAGTATTTT. Residues: CASSIDYTTDTQYF.

Only a few counts were recorded for this clone. The chain has TRBV7-3 and TRBJ2-5, with D perhaps TRBD2 (6 bases). The ends were cut back, 2 bases at V and 5 bases at J, with 18 bases in the middle. Germline CDR1 SGHTA, CDR2 FQGTGA. CDR3 length: 16 residues. CDR3 DNA sequence: TGTGCCAGCAGCTTAGGGGGTGTGGGAGGTGGGGAGACCCAGTACTTC. Translated, it gives CASSLGGVGGGETQYF.

Remarks on this clone: The sample contains more than one DNA sequence encoding this CDR3. This chain uses TRBV3-1 (or the pseudogene TRBV3-2) with TRBJ1-2, with a tentative D call TRBD1 (6 bases). V gave up 3 bases and J gave up 4 bases, with 12 bases separating them. CDR1 is LGHDT, CDR2 YNNKEL, per germline (reference sequence). This CDR3 has 14 amino acids. The CDR3 reads CASSHRDTSYGYTF. Here the CDR3 DNA reads TGTGCCAGCAGCCACCGGGACACCTCCTATGGCTACACCTTC.

The genes are TRBV29-1 and TRBJ2-3; perhaps TRBD2 as D (6 bases). Germline loops: CDR1 SQVTM, CDR2 ANQGSEA. The CDR3 runs 12 residues. The ends were cut back, 7 bases at V and 2 bases at J, with 10 bases in the middle. The CDR3 protein is CSGLVFTDTQYF. Written as DNA, the CDR3 is TGCAGCGGACTAGTATTCACAGATACGCAGTATTTT.

The V gene is TRBV30, the J gene TRBJ2-7; 7 nucleotides agree with TRBD2. From germline, CDR1 is GTSNPN and CDR2 SVGIG (reference sequence). The CDR3 runs 13 residues. The CDR3 here is CASQTAGVHEQYF. CDR3 nucleotide sequence: TGTGCTTCCCAGACGGCGGGAGTCCACGAGCAGTACTTC.

The CDR3 nucleotides are TGTGCCAGCAGCTTCCGGACTAGCGGGGGAGGGTCCAGGGATACGCAGTATTTT. This gives the protein CASSFRTSGGGSRDTQYF. The genes are TRBV7-2 and TRBJ2-3; 13 nucleotides match TRBD2. CDR1 SGHTA and CDR2 FQGNSA come from the germline V gene. Trimming took 3 bases from V and 6 from J; bases not matched to a gene: 12. There are 18 residues in the CDR3. The full variable domain, in which reference TRBV7-2 and TRBJ2-3 provide the parts outside the CDR3, is GAGVSQSPSNKVTEKGKDVELRCDPISGHTALYWYRQSLGQGLEFLIYFQGNSAPDKSGLPSDRFSAERTGGSVSTLTIQRTQQEDSAVYLCASSFRTSGGGSRDTQYFGPGTRLTVL.

As concerns this clone: A junction boundary mismatches the germline segment, possibly from a read error. The V and J genes are TRBV9 and TRBJ2-5; TRBD2 matches at 11 bases. The CDR3 runs 16 residues. CDR1 and CDR2 (germline): SGDLS, YYNGEE. The CDR3 nucleotides read TGTGCCCGTCTCTTGGGGGCCCGACTAGCGGGAACACTTAGCCACTTC. It specifies CARLLGARLAGTLSHF.

The CDR3 spells CASSAGGAHSYEQYF. CDR3 nucleotides: TGTGCCAGCAGCGCCGGGGGGGCCCACTCCTACGAGCAGTACTTC. The chain is built from TRBV7-6 and TRBJ2-7, with TRBD2 identical over 8 bases. CDR3 length: 15 amino acids. V lost 5 bases to trimming and J lost 0 bases; unmatched junction nucleotides: 6. Germline lookup yields CDR1 SGHVS and CDR2 FNYEAQ. Full variable domain (remainder filled in from reference TRBV7-6 and TRBJ2-7): GAGVSQSPRYKVTKRGQDVALRCDPISGHVSLYWYRQALGQGPEFLTYFNYEAQQDKSGLPNDRFSAERPEGSISTLTIQRTEQRDSAMYRCASSAGGAHSYEQYFGPGTRLTVT.

The chain combines TRBV3-1 (or the pseudogene TRBV3-2) with TRBJ2-7; possibly TRBD2 for D (6 bases). This CDR3 contains 14 residues. The germline CDR1 and CDR2 sequences are LGHDT and YNNKEL (reference sequence). With 2 bases removed from V and 5 bases from J, the gap between germline ends came to 13 bases. The DNA of the CDR3 is TGTGCCAGCAGCCAACTAGACGGGGGTCACGAGCAGTACTTC. Protein sequence: CASSQLDGGHEQYF.

The chain has TRBV13 and TRBJ1-1; no definite D call. The CDR3 is 13 amino acids. The germline V gene has CDR1 PRHDT and CDR2 FYEKMQ (reference sequence). V gave up 3 bases and J gave up 1 base, with 6 bases separating them. The DNA of the CDR3 is TGTGCCAGCAGCTTCCGGGGGAACACTGAAGCTTTCTTT. Its protein is CASSFRGNTEAFF.

The chain is built from TRBV12-3 or TRBV12-4 and TRBJ1-4, with D uncertain. The V end lost 3 bases, the J end lost 3 bases, and 5 bases lay between the germline ends. This CDR3 region has 13 residues. CDR3 DNA: TGTGCCAGCAGTTTTATCTCTAATGAAAAACTGTTTTTT. Its translation: CASSFISNEKLFF.

This clone has only one observation. J is TRBJ1-1 and V is TRBV19, with TRBD1 matching over 10 bases. This CDR3 region has 15 residues. J gave up 3 bases and V 5 bases, and 6 bases lay outside the gene matches. Per germline, CDR1 LNHDA and CDR2 SQIVND (reference sequence). The CDR3 coding sequence is TGTGCCAGTAGTCGACAGGGGGCCGGGGACACTGAAGCTTTCTTT. This codes for CASSRQGAGDTEAFF.

The chain couples TRBV5-6 to TRBJ1-1; D is perhaps TRBD1 (5 bases). Germline CDR1 reads SGHDT; CDR2 reads YYEEEE. The CDR3 runs 11 residues. V was cut by 0 bases and J by 10 bases, with 7 bases left in between. The CDR3 loop reads CASSLGQGAFF. CDR3 DNA sequence: TGTGCCAGCAGCTTGGGTCAGGGAGCTTTCTTT.

The J gene is TRBJ1-5, the V gene TRBV28; no reliable D call. The germline V gene has CDR1 MDHEN and CDR2 SYDVKM. With 10 bases removed from V and 4 bases from J, the gap between germline ends came to 8 bases. The CDR3 is made up of 11 amino acids. The chain's CDR3 is CATGLNQPQHF. In nucleotides, the CDR3 is TGTGCCACCGGACTAAATCAGCCCCAGCATTTT. Together with reference TRBV28 and TRBJ1-5, the CDR3 gives the full variable domain: DVKVTQSSRYLVKRTGEKVFLECVQDMDHENMFWYRQDPGLGLRLIYFSYDVKMKEKGDIPEGYSVSREKKERFSLILESASTNQTSMYLCATGLNQPQHFGDGTRLSIL.

The chain uses TRBV6-1 and TRBJ2-1; D is unclear. V was pared by 0 bases and J by 7 bases, with 4 bases between. The CDR3 totals 12 residues. Germline CDR1 and CDR2: MNHNS and SASEGT. The CDR3 spells CASSEALNEQFF. DNA of the CDR3: TGTGCCAGCAGTGAAGCTTTAAATGAGCAGTTCTTC.

In nucleotides, the CDR3 is TGCGCCAGCAGTGGACAGGGGGACACTGAAGCTTTCTTT. Protein: CASSGQGDTEAFF. The chain joins TRBV5-1 to TRBJ1-1, with 10 bases lining up with TRBD1. J was trimmed by 3 bases and V by 5 bases; bases with no gene match: 1. Germline V gene sequence: CDR1 SGHRS, CDR2 YFSETQ. There are 13 residues in the CDR3.

This chain uses TRBV28 with TRBJ2-3, with TRBD2 identical over 10 bases. The CDR3 is made up of 12 amino acids. Looked up from germline, CDR1 is MDHEN and CDR2 is SYDVKM. Trimming removed 3 bases from V and 10 bases from J; junction bases left unmatched: 1. The CDR3 region is CASSFGLAAQYF. For the CDR3, the DNA is TGTGCCAGCAGTTTCGGACTAGCGGCGCAGTATTTT.

The V and J genes are TRBV4-1 and TRBJ1-4; possibly TRBD1 for D (6 bases). Trimming took 3 bases from V and 1 from J, leaving 18 bases between them. Germline-derived CDR1 and CDR2 are MGHRA and YSYEKL. CDR3 length equals 18 residues. Written as DNA, the CDR3 is TGCGCCAGCAGCCAGACGGCCCATTCACAGGGAACTAATGAAAAACTGTTTTTT. It yields the protein CASSQTAHSQGTNEKLFF.

The genes are TRBV6-2 or TRBV6-3 and TRBJ2-7; TRBD2 matches 7 bases. Germline CDR1 is MNHEY and CDR2 is SVGEGT. The CDR3 has 15 amino acids. J was trimmed by 1 base and V by 5 bases; bases with no gene match: 8. This CDR3 is CASSPGGFESYEQYV. Here the CDR3 DNA reads TGTGCCAGCAGTCCGGGAGGTTTCGAGTCCTACGAGCAGTACGTC.

This sequence joins TRBV19 and TRBJ2-1, with D possibly being TRBD1 (5 bases). Trimming shortened V by 3 bases and J by 10 bases, and 7 bases separated the two germline ends. CDR1 and CDR2 from the germline V gene are LNHDA and SQIVND (reference sequence). The CDR3 contains 11 residues. This chain's CDR3 is CASSMGREQFF. The CDR3 DNA sequence: TGTGCCAGTAGTATGGGGCGAGAGCAGTTCTTC.